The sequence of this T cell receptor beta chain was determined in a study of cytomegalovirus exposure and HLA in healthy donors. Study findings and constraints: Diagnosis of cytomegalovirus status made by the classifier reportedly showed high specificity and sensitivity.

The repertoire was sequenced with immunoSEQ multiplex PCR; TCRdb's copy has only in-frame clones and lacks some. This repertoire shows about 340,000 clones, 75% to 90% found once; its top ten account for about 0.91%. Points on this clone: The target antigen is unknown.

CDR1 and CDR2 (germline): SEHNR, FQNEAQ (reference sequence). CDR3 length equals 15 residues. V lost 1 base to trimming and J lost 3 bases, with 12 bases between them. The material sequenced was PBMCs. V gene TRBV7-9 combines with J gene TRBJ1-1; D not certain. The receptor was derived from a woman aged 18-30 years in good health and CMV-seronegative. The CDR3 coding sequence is TGTGCCAGCAGCTTAGGACTCGCGGGAGACACTGAAGCTTTCTTT. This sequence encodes CASSLGLAGDTEAFF. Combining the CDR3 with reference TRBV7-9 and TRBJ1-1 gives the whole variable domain DTGVSQNPRHKITKRGQNVTFRCDPISEHNRLYWYRQTLGQGPEFLTYFQNEAQLEKSRLLSDRFSAERPKGSFSTLEIQRTEQGDSAMYLCASSLGLAGDTEAFFGQGTRLTVV.